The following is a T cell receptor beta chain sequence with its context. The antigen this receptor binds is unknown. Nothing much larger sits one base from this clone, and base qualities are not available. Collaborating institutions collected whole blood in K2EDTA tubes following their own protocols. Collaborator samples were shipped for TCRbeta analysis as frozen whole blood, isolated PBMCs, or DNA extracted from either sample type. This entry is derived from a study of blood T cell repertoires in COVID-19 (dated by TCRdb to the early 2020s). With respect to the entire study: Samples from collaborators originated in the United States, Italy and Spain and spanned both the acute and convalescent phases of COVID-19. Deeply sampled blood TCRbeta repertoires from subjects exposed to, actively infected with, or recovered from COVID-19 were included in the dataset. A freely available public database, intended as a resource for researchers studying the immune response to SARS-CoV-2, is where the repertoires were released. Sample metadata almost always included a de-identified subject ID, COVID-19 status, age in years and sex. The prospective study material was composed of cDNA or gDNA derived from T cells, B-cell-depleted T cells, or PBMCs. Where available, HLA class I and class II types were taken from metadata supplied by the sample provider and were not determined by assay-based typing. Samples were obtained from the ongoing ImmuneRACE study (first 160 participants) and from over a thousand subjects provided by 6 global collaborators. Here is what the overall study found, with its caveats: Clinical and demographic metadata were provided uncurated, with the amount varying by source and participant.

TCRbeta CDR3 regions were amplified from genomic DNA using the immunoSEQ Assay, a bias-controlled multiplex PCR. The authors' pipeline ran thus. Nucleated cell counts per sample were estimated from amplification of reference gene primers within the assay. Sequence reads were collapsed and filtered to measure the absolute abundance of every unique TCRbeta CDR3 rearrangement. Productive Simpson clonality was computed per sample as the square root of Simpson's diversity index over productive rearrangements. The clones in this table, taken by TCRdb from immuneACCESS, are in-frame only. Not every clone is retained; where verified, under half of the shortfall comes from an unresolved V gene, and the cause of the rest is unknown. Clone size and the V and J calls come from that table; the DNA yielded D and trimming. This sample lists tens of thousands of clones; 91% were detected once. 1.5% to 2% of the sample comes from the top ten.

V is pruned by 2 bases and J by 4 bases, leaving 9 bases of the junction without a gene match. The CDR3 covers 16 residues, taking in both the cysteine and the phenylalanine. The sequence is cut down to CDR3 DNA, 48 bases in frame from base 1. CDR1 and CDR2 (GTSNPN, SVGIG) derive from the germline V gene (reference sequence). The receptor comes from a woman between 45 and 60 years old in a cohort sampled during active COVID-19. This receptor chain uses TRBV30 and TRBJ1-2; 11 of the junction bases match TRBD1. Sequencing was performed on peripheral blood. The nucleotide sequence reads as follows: TGTGCCTGGAGTTTATCCGGGACAGGGGGTCCCTATGGCTACACCTTC. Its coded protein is CAWSLSGTGGPYGYTF.